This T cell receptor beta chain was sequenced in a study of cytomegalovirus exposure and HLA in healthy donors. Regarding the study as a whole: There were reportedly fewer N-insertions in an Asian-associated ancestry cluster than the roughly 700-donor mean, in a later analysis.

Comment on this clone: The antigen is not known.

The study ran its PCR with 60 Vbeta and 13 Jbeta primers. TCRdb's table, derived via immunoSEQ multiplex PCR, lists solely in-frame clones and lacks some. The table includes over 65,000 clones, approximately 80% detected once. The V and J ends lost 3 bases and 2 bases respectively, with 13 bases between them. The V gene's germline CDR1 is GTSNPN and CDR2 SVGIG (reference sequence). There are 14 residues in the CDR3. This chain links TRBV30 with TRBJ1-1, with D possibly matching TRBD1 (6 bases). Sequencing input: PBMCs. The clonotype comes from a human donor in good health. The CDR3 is CAWRDPGHNTEAFF. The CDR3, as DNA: TGTGCCTGGAGAGACCCGGGACACAACACTGAAGCTTTCTTT. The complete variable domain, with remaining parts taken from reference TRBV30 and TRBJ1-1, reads SQTIHQWPATLVQPVGSPLSLECTVEGTSNPNLYWYRQAAGRGLQLLFYSVGIGQISSEVPQNLSASRPQDRQFILSSKKLLLSDSGFYLCAWRDPGHNTEAFFGQGTRLTVV.